The 11 T cell receptor beta chains below all came from one sample that was sequenced in a study of PD-L1 blockade in urothelial cancer. The protocol was immunoSEQ multiplex PCR, while the TCRdb copy is restricted to in-frame clones and leaves out a portion. This table has approximately 72,000 clones, approximately 86% appearing once. Time point in this sample: pretreatment peripheral blood. This specimen was PBMCs, taken around atezolizumab (anti-PD-L1) treatment. These TCRs come from a man aged 60-69 years with urothelial cancer.

The rearrangement links TRBV7-2 to TRBJ2-5; possible D gene TRBD1, 6 bases. The ends were cut back, 6 bases at V and 7 bases at J, with 15 bases in the middle. The CDR3 runs 13 residues. Per germline, CDR1 SGHTA and CDR2 FQGNSA. The DNA of the CDR3 is TGTGCCAGCAGTTATACAGGGCTTGGGACCCAGTACTTC. Its protein product is CASSYTGLGTQYF.

The chain couples TRBV11-3 to TRBJ2-3; possibly TRBD2 for D (5 bases). Germline V lookup: CDR1 SGHNT, CDR2 YENEEA. Trimming shortened V by 5 bases and J by 1 base, and 10 bases separated the two germline ends. The CDR3 is made up of 14 amino acids. The CDR3 region is CASSRGQRTDTQYF. For the CDR3, the DNA is TGTGCCAGCAGCCGCGGGCAACGCACAGATACGCAGTATTTT. Full variable domain (missing parts from reference TRBV11-3 and TRBJ2-3): EAGVVQSPRYKIIEKKQPVAFWCNPISGHNTLYWYLQNLGQGPELLIRYENEEAVDDSQLPKDRFSAERLKGVDSTLKIQPAELGDSAVYLCASSRGQRTDTQYFGPGTRLTVL.

V is TRBV28 and J is TRBJ1-5; D remains unclear. The CDR3 spans 16 residues. Germline assignment: CDR1 MDHEN and CDR2 SYDVKM. V shed 6 bases and J shed 2 bases, with 17 bases lying between them. The CDR3 region is CASSPPRGYRNQPQHF. The CDR3 DNA follows: TGTGCCAGCAGCCCGCCCCGGGGTTATCGCAATCAGCCCCAGCATTTT.

The DNA for the CDR3 is TGCGCCAGCAGCGAAGGACAGCCTAAACTTCGGAACTATGGCTACACCTTC. Its translation: CASSEGQPKLRNYGYTF. The chain couples TRBV5-1 to TRBJ1-2; TRBD1 is a possible D gene (6 bases). The germline V and J ends were trimmed by 4 bases and 2 bases, with 21 bases remaining between them. Germline V gives CDR1 SGHRS, CDR2 YFSETQ. The length of the CDR3 is 17 residues.

The chain couples TRBV9 to TRBJ2-3, with no clear D. CDR1 and CDR2 from the germline V gene are SGDLS and YYNGEE. Trimming took 0 bases from V and 0 from J, leaving 8 bases between them. The CDR3 is made up of 15 amino acids. The DNA for the CDR3 is TGTGCCAGCAGCGTAGAGAGCTCTAGCACAGATACGCAGTATTTT. Translating gives CASSVESSSTDTQYF.

The V and J genes are TRBV14 and TRBJ1-3, with D unclear. Germline assignment: CDR1 SGHDN and CDR2 FVKESK. V lost 3 bases, J lost 2 bases, and 11 bases lay in between. This CDR3 has 15 amino acids. The DNA of the CDR3 is TGTGCCAGCAGCCAGCCCGGACTCCCTGGAAACACCATATATTTT. Its protein product is CASSQPGLPGNTIYF.

Of note for this clone: The junction and the germline gene differ at one end; a read error may be behind it. J is TRBJ2-5 and V is TRBV27; the D is unclear. The CDR3 covers 14 residues. The V gene's germline CDR1 is MNHEY and CDR2 SMNVEV (reference sequence). The CDR3 nucleotides read TGTGCCAGCAGTTTCGTGACGAAACAAGAGGCCCAGTACTTC. This sequence encodes CASSFVTKQEAQYF.

V and J are TRBV28 and TRBJ2-1; 9 bases line up with TRBD2. The CDR3 covers 16 residues. The germline gives CDR1 MDHEN, CDR2 SYDVKM. V shed 4 bases and J 1 base; nucleotides not matched to a gene: 5. The CDR3 sequence is CASSSQLAGSYNEQFF. CDR3 coding DNA: TGTGCCAGCAGTTCCCAGCTAGCGGGGTCCTACAATGAGCAGTTCTTC.

This clone was seen once. The rearrangement joins TRBV30 to TRBJ1-2; TRBD1 agrees at 7 bases. The CDR3 sequence is 13 residues long. Germline V CDR1 and CDR2: GTSNPN, SVGIG (reference sequence). The V and J ends lost 1 base and 4 bases, in that order; junction bases with no gene match: 3. The CDR3: CAWSGGGSYGYTF. The CDR3 DNA follows: TGTGCCTGGAGTGGAGGGGGCAGCTATGGCTACACCTTC.

The gene calls are TRBV11-3 and TRBJ2-3; D perhaps matches TRBD1 (5 bases). V was trimmed by 4 bases and J by 11 bases, leaving 10 bases between them. Per the germline V gene, CDR1 is SGHNT and CDR2 is YENEEA. The CDR3 extends over 11 amino acids. The DNA of the CDR3 is TGTGCCAGCAGCTCACAGGCGGAGCAGTATTTT. Protein product: CASSSQAEQYF.

This chain links TRBV19 with TRBJ2-7; D is possibly TRBD1 (5 bases). V gave up 0 bases and J gave up 2 bases, with 11 bases separating them. The CDR3 length is 15 residues. Germline values: CDR1 LNHDA, CDR2 SQIVND (reference sequence). CDR3 in amino acids: CASSIDGRQTYEQYF. CDR3 in DNA: TGTGCCAGTAGTATAGATGGCCGACAGACCTACGAGCAGTACTTC. Variable domain in full (rest from reference TRBV19 and TRBJ2-7): DGGITQSPKYLFRKEGQNVTLSCEQNLNHDAMYWYRQDPGQGLRLIYYSQIVNDFQKGDIAEGYSVSREKKESFPLTVTSAQKNPTAFYLCASSIDGRQTYEQYFGPGTRLTVT.